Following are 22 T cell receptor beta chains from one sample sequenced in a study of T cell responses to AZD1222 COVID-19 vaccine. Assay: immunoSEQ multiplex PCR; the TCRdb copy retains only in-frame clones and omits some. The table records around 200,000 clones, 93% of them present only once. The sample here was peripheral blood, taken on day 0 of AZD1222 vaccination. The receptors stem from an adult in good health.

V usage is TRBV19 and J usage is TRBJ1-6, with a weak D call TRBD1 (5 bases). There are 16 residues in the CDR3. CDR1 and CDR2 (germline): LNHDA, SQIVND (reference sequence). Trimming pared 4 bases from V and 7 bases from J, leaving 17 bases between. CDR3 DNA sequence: TGTGCCAGTAGTACCACCCCGCCAGGGACGAATTCACCCCTCCACTTT. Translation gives CASSTTPPGTNSPLHF.

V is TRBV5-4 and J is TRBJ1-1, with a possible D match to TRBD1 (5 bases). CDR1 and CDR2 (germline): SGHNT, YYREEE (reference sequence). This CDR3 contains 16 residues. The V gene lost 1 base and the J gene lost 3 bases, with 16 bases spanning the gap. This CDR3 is CASSLISGSGDTEAFF. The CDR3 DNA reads TGTGCCAGCAGCTTGATTTCAGGGTCTGGTGACACTGAAGCTTTCTTT.

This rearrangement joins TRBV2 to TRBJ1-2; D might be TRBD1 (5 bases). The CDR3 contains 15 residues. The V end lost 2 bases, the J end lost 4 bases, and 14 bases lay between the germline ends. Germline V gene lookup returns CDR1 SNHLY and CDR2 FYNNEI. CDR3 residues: CASSETAGRSYGYTF. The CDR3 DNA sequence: TGTGCCAGCAGTGAAACGGCAGGGAGGAGCTATGGCTACACCTTC.

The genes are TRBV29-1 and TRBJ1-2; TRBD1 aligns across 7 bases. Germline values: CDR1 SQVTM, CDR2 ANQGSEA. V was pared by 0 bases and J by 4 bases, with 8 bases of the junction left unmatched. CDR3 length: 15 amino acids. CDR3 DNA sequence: TGCAGCGTTGAAGAGGGGCAGGGGGTAAGCTATGGCTACACCTTC. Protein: CSVEEGQGVSYGYTF.

This CDR3 is CASSPGTVPNYGYTF. The CDR3 DNA is TGTGCCAGCAGCCCCGGGACAGTCCCTAACTATGGCTACACCTTC. The chain employs TRBV7-9 and TRBJ1-2; 7 bases fit TRBD1. Germline V gene lookup returns CDR1 SEHNR and CDR2 FQNEAQ (reference sequence). The CDR3 runs 15 residues. V was pared by 5 bases and J by 0 bases, with 6 bases of the junction left unmatched.

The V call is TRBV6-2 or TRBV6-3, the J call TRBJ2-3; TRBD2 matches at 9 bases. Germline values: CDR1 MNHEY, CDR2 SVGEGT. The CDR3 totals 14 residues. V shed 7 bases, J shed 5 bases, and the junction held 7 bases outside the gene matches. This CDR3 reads CASTPAGGKDTQYF. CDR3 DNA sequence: TGTGCCAGCACCCCTGCGGGAGGGAAAGATACGCAGTATTTT.

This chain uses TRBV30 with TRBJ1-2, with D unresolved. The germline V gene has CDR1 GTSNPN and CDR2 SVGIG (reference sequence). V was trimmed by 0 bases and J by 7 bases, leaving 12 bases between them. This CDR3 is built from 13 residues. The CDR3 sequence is CAWSVGGAAGYTF. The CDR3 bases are TGTGCCTGGAGTGTAGGTGGAGCGGCTGGCTACACCTTC. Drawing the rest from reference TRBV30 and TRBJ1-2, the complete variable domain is SQTIHQWPATLVQPVGSPLSLECTVEGTSNPNLYWYRQAAGRGLQLLFYSVGIGQISSEVPQNLSASRPQDRQFILSSKKLLLSDSGFYLCAWSVGGAAGYTFGSGTRLTVV.

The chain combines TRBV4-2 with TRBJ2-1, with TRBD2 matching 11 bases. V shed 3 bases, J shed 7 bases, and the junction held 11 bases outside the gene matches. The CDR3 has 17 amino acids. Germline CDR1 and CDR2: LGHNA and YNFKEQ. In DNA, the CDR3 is TGTGCCAGCAGCCAGTCCTTCGGTAGCGGGGGGGCAAATGAGCAGTTCTTC. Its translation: CASSQSFGSGGANEQFF.

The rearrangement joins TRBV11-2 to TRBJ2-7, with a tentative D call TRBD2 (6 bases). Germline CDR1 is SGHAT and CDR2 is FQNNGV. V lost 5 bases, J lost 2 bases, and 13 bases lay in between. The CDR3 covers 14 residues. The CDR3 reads CASSPLAAPYEQYF. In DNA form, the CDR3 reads TGTGCCAGCAGCCCATTAGCGGCTCCCTACGAGCAGTACTTC.

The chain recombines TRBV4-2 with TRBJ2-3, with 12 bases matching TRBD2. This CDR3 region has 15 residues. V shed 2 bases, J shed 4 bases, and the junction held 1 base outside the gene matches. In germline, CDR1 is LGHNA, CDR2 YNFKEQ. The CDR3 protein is CASSQRTSGADTQYF. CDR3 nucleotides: TGTGCCAGCAGCCAAAGGACTAGCGGGGCAGATACGCAGTATTTT.

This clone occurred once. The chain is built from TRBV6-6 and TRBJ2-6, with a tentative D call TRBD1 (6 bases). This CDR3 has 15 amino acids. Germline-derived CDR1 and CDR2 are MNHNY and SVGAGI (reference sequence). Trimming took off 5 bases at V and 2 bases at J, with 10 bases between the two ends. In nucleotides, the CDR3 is TGTGCCAGCAGTAACAGGGATACTGGGGCCAACGTCCTGACTTTC. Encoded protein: CASSNRDTGANVLTF.

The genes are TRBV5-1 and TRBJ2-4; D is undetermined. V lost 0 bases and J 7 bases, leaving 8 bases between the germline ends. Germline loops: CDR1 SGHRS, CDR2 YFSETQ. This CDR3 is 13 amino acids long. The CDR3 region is CASSLGPANIQYF. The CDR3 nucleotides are TGCGCCAGCAGCTTGGGCCCGGCGAACATTCAGTACTTC.

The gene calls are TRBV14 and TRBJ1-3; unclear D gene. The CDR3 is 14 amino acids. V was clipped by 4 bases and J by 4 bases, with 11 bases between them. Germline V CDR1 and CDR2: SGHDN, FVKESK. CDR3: CASSRNLNGNTIYF. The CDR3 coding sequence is TGTGCCAGCAGCCGAAACTTGAACGGAAACACCATATATTTT.

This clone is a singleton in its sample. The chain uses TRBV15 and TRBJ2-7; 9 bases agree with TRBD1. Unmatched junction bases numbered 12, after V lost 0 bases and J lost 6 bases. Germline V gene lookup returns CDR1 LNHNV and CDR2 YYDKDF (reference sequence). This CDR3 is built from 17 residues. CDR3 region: CATSRDRLRDRASEQYF. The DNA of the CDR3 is TGTGCCACCAGCAGAGATCGCCTTCGGGACAGGGCATCCGAGCAGTACTTC.

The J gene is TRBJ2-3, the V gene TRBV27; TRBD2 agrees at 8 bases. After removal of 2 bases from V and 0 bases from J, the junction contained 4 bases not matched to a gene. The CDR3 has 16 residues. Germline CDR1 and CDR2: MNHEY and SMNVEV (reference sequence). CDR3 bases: TGTGCCAGCAGTTTAGGGGCTAGCGGGAGCACAGATACGCAGTATTTT. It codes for CASSLGASGSTDTQYF.

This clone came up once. CDR3 bases: TGTGCCAGCGAACACGAACGAGTACGATCGGGGGAGCAGTTCTTC. As protein: CASEHERVRSGEQFF. The chain employs TRBV6-5 and TRBJ2-1; TRBD2 might be the D (5 bases). V lost 8 bases, J lost 10 bases, and 24 bases lay in between. Per germline, CDR1 MNHEY and CDR2 SVGAGI. The length of the CDR3 is 15 residues.

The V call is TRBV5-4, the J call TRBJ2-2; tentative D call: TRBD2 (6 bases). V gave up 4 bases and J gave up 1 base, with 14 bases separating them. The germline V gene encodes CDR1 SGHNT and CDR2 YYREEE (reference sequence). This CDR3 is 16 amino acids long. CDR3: CASSPEGGMNTGELFF. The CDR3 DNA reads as TGTGCCAGCAGCCCCGAAGGCGGGATGAACACCGGGGAGCTGTTTTTT.

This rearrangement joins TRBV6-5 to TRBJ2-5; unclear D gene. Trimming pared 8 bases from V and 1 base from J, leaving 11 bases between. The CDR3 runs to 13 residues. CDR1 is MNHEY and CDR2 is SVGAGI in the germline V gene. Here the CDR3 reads CASRRAGQETQYF. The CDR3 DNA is TGTGCCAGCCGCCGGGCCGGCCAAGAGACCCAGTACTTC.

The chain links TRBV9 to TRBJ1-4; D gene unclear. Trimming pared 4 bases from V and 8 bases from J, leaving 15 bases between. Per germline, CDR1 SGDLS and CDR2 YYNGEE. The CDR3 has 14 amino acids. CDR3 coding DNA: TGTGCCAGCAGCCCAGAAGTGATAAACGAAAAACTGTTTTTT. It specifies CASSPEVINEKLFF. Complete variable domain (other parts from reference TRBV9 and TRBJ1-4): DSGVTQTPKHLITATGQRVTLRCSPRSGDLSVYWYQQSLDQGLQFLIQYYNGEERAKGNILERFSAQQFPDLHSELNLSSLELGDSALYFCASSPEVINEKLFFGSGTQLSVL.

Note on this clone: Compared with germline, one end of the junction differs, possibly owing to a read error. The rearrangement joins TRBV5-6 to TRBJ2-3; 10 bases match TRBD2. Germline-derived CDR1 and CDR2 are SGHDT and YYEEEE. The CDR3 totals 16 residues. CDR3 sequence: CASSLGASGSSDTQYF. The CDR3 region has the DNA TGTGCCAGCAGTTTGGGGGCTAGCGGGAGCTCTGATACGCAGTATTTT.

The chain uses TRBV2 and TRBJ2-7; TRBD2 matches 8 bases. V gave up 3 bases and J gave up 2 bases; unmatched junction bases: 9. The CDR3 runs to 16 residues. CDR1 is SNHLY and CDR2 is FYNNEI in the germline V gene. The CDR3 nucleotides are TGTGCCAGCAGTGATTTTTTTAGCGGGAAAACCTACGAGCAGTACTTC. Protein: CASSDFFSGKTYEQYF.

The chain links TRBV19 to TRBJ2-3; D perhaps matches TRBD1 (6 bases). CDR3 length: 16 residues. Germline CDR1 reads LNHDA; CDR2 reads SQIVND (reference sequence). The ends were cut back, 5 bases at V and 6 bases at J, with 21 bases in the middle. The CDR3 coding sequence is TGTGCCAGTAGTGTCCCGTCGGCAGGGGCTTTGGATACGCAGTATTTT. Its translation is CASSVPSAGALDTQYF.